Listed below are T cell receptor beta chains from one sample, sequenced in a study of shared clonotypes between healthy human individuals. Measured with immunoSEQ multiplex PCR; TCRdb has only the in-frame clones, and not every one. This sample has around 450,000 clones, with around 79% found just once. Sequencing input: PBMCs. The receptors here all came from a woman aged 35 to 49 in good health. Some clones in this sample may be carry-over from other donors' samples. The CDR3 runs from the conserved cysteine through the conserved F or W. A D gene is named only where the DNA matches it firmly. Size is stated for part of the rows, as once, few or many counts, or as a class when the clone is expanded.

v_call	d_call	j_call	clone_size	cdr3_nt	cdr3_aa
TRBV28	TRBD1	TRBJ2-7	.	TGTGCCAGCAGCCCACGGGACAGATCCTACGAGCAGTACTTC	CASSPRDRSYEQYF
TRBV18	.	TRBJ1-5	few	TGTGCCAGCTCGGCGACGGGGAATCAGCCCCAGCATTTT	CASSATGNQPQHF
TRBV4-3	.	TRBJ2-3	.	TGCGCCAGCAGCCCGACCGGGACGAACACAGATACGCAGTATTTT	CASSPTGTNTDTQYF
TRBV7-6	.	TRBJ2-7	.	TGTGCCAGCAGCTCTCCGGGACTCTACGAGCAGTACTTC	CASSSPGLYEQYF
TRBV30	.	TRBJ2-7	.	TGTGCCTGGAAGGGCTCTTCCTACGAGCAGTACTTC	CAWKGSSYEQYF
TRBV28	.	TRBJ2-6	.	TGTGCCAGCAGCCGATCATCTGGGGCCAACGTCCTGACTTTC	CASSRSSGANVLTF
TRBV28	.	TRBJ1-3	.	TGTGCCAGCAGTTTAATCCTCCGGGCTGGAAACACCATATATTTT	CASSLILRAGNTIYF
TRBV28	.	TRBJ2-7	.	TGTGCCAGCAGTCTCCTTTTAAGAGGGGTCCACTCCTACGAGCAGTACTTC	CASSLLLRGVHSYEQYF
TRBV11-1	.	TRBJ2-5	few	TGTGCCAGCAGCTCTGGTAACCCCAACGGGGAGACCCAGTACTTC	CASSSGNPNGETQYF
TRBV5-1	.	TRBJ2-3	.	TGCGCCAGCAGCTTGGCGGCACTAAAAAGCACAGATACGCAGTATTTT	CASSLAALKSTDTQYF
TRBV29-1	TRBD2	TRBJ2-7	.	TGCAGCGTTGTCTTGTTAGGCGGGAGCAACGAGCAGTACTTC	CSVVLLGGSNEQYF
TRBV5-5	.	TRBJ1-5	.	TGTGCCAGCAGCTTTGTTGGGGATCAGCCCCAGCATTTT	CASSFVGDQPQHF
TRBV11-1	TRBD1	TRBJ1-1	.	TGTGCCAGCAGAATACAGGGGGCGAACACTGAAGCTTTCTTT	CASRIQGANTEAFF
TRBV10-2	TRBD2	TRBJ2-1	.	TGCGCCAGCAGTGAGTCGTCTAGCGGAGAACGTAATGAGCAGTTCTTC	CASSESSSGERNEQFF
TRBV6-1	.	TRBJ1-5	.	TGTGCCAGCAGGGGACTGGACCCTAATCAGCCCCAGCATTTT	CASRGLDPNQPQHF
TRBV27	.	TRBJ2-7	.	TGTGCCAGCAGGGGGGCCGAGCGACAAATCGGGGAGCAGTACTTC	CASRGAERQIGEQYF
TRBV6-1	TRBD1	TRBJ1-3	.	TGTGCCAGCAGTGGACAGGGGTCAGGTGGAAACACCATATATTTT	CASSGQGSGGNTIYF